These 15 T cell receptor beta chains were all obtained from the same sample, sequenced in a study of regulatory T cells in long-lasting Graves disease. The time point: persistent/refractory GD, antithyroid drugs over 5 years with positive TRAb. PBMC-derived RNA was used for the TCR library. Library construction for TCR beta used iRepertoire HTBI primers and Arm-PCR of CDR3 regions. TCRdb reanalysed the multiplex PCR reads using MiXCR and keeps one entry per CDR3 protein. The table includes hundreds of thousands of distinct CDR3 sequences, 21% detected once. The material sequenced was peripheral blood mononuclear cells (PBMCs), taken when the disease was refractory, from a patient treated with antithyroid drugs. The receptor set was obtained from a female donor with Graves disease.

This clonotype was recorded many times. This chain uses TRBV20-1 with TRBJ2-5, with D unresolved. Looked up from germline, CDR1 is DFQATT and CDR2 is SNEGSKA (reference sequence). V shed 5 bases and J shed 1 base, with 2 bases lying between them. The CDR3 has 10 amino acids. CDR3 bases: TGCAGTGCTTTCCAAGAGACCCAGTACTTC. It yields the protein CSAFQETQYF.

This clonotype was seen ten or more times. A junction end diverges from the germline sequence, so it may reflect a read error. This chain links TRBV27 with TRBJ1-1; D possibly corresponds to TRBD1 (5 bases). CDR3 length: 14 amino acids. Germline V gene lookup returns CDR1 MNHEY and CDR2 SMNVEV (reference sequence). CDR3 sequence: CASSFGHLNTEAFF. The CDR3 coding sequence is TGTGCCAGCAGTTTCGGACATCTGAACACTGAGGCTTTCTTC.

V is TRBV20-1 and J is TRBJ2-4; 7 nucleotides line up with TRBD2. V dropped 6 bases and J dropped 1; count of bases not matched to a gene: 6. Germline V lookup: CDR1 DFQATT, CDR2 SNEGSKA (reference sequence). The CDR3 extends over 14 amino acids. The CDR3 bases are TGCAGTGCCCCAGGGAGGGCTGCCAAAAACATTCAGTACTTC. As protein: CSAPGRAAKNIQYF.

This sequence joins TRBV9 and TRBJ2-3, with D unclear. The CDR3 is made up of 12 amino acids. Germline V gives CDR1 SGDLS, CDR2 YYNGEE. V lost 0 bases, J lost 3 bases, and 2 bases lay in between. CDR3 coding DNA: TGTGCCAGCAGCGTAGCTACAGATACGCAGTATTTT. This encodes CASSVATDTQYF.

This rearrangement joins TRBV20-1 to TRBJ2-3; 8 bases are a match to TRBD2. Germline trimming cut 5 bases from V and 2 bases from J; bases unmatched to any gene: 6. Germline CDR1 is DFQATT and CDR2 is SNEGSKA (reference sequence). The CDR3 contains 14 residues. Written as DNA, the CDR3 is TGCAGTGCTGCAGAAGCGGGGGTCACAGATACGCAGTATTTT. This encodes CSAAEAGVTDTQYF.

This clonotype was counted ten times or more. The chain employs TRBV15 and TRBJ1-1; D gene uncertain. Trimming took off 6 bases at V and 0 bases at J, with 11 bases between the two ends. There are 14 residues in the CDR3. Germline CDR1 and CDR2: LNHNV and YYDKDF (reference sequence). CDR3 sequence (DNA): TGTGCCACCAGGGCGGGAGGCATGAACACTGAAGCTTTCTTT. Its translation: CATRAGGMNTEAFF.

This clonotype was observed at least ten times. CDR3 amino acids: CASSYPRDGGNSPLHF. The CDR3 nucleotides are TGTGCCAGCAGTTACCCCCGGGACGGTGGGAATTCACCCCTCCACTTT. The rearrangement uses TRBV12-3 or TRBV12-4 and TRBJ1-6; D is possibly TRBD1 (5 bases). Trimming stripped 4 bases from V and 7 bases from J, with 17 bases between. This CDR3 has 16 amino acids.

This clonotype was seen many times. V usage is TRBV2 and J usage is TRBJ2-3; no firm D call. This CDR3 region has 12 residues. With 4 bases removed from V and 0 bases from J, the gap between germline ends came to 2 bases. Germline V lookup: CDR1 SNHLY, CDR2 FYNNEI. This chain's CDR3 is CASSGSTDTQYF. In nucleotides, the CDR3 is TGTGCCAGCAGTGGTAGCACAGATACGCAGTATTTT. The complete variable domain, with remaining parts taken from reference TRBV2 and TRBJ2-3, reads EPEVTQTPSHQVTQMGQEVILRCVPISNHLYFYWYRQILGQKVEFLVSFYNNEISEKSEIFDDQFSVERPDGSNFTLKIRSTKLEDSAMYFCASSGSTDTQYFGPGTRLTVL.

Of note for this clonotype: A much larger clone lies one base from this, so it may be a read error. The chain joins TRBV7-9 to TRBJ2-7; 10 positions match TRBD2. The CDR3 sequence is 15 residues long. CDR1 SEHNR and CDR2 FQNEAQ come from the germline V gene (reference sequence). CDR3 sequence reads: CASSPGTSVYYKQYF. CDR3 sequence (DNA): TGTGCCAGCAGTCCCGGGACTAGCGTATACTACAAGCAGTACTTC.

This chain links TRBV5-1 with TRBJ2-5; D is possibly TRBD1 (6 bases). CDR1 SGHRS and CDR2 YFSETQ come from the germline V gene. The CDR3 sequence is 15 residues long. Trimming stripped 0 bases from V and 6 bases from J, with 15 bases between. The CDR3 sequence is CASSLDGQPRKTQYF. CDR3 sequence (DNA): TGCGCCAGCAGCTTGGATGGACAGCCAAGGAAGACCCAGTACTTC. The full variable domain, with the rest looked up from reference TRBV5-1 and TRBJ2-5, is KAGVTQTPRYLIKTRGQQVTLSCSPISGHRSVSWYQQTPGQGLQFLFEYFSETQRNKGNFPGRFSGRQFSNSRSEMNVSTLELGDSALYLCASSLDGQPRKTQYFGPGTRLLVL.

This clonotype was recorded at least ten times. This chain joins TRBV2 and TRBJ1-2; 7 bases align to TRBD1. CDR3 length equals 13 residues. The V segment lost 6 bases and the J segment 7 bases; nucleotides outside the gene matches: 8. Germline CDR1 SNHLY, CDR2 FYNNEI. In DNA form, the CDR3 reads TGTGCCAGCAGCACAACAGGGGTCAGTGGCTACACCTTC. This gives the protein CASSTTGVSGYTF. Using reference TRBV2 and TRBJ1-2 for the parts outside the CDR3, the full variable domain is EPEVTQTPSHQVTQMGQEVILRCVPISNHLYFYWYRQILGQKVEFLVSFYNNEISEKSEIFDDQFSVERPDGSNFTLKIRSTKLEDSAMYFCASSTTGVSGYTFGSGTRLTVV.

This clonotype appeared many times. This CDR3 reads CSAQDRANYGYTF. In DNA form, the CDR3 reads TGCAGTGCTCAAGACAGAGCTAACTATGGCTACACCTTC. This chain links TRBV20-1 with TRBJ1-2, with a tentative D call TRBD1 (5 bases). This CDR3 contains 13 residues. V lost 5 bases and J lost 0, with 10 bases in between. The germline V gene has CDR1 DFQATT and CDR2 SNEGSKA (reference sequence).

This clonotype was detected a few times. The chain couples TRBV30 to TRBJ1-1; D is unresolved. There are 13 residues in the CDR3. V lost 0 bases and J 1 base, leaving 6 bases between the germline ends. From germline, CDR1 is GTSNPN and CDR2 SVGIG (reference sequence). CDR3 coding DNA: TGTGCCTGGAGTGTAGCGGAGAACACTGAAGCTTTCTTT. This sequence encodes CAWSVAENTEAFF.

This clonotype was seen more than once but under ten times. The chain is built from TRBV6-1 and TRBJ1-5; no clear D gene. Germline V lookup: CDR1 MNHNS, CDR2 SASEGT. Trimming stripped 6 bases from V and 5 bases from J, with 17 bases between. The CDR3 spans 15 residues. CDR3 in amino acids: CASSPQRDRDQPQHF. CDR3 DNA sequence: TGTGCCAGCAGCCCCCAGAGGGATCGGGATCAGCCCCAGCATTTT.

The J gene is TRBJ1-2, the V gene TRBV13; D perhaps matches TRBD1 (5 bases). V was clipped by 4 bases and J by 6 bases, with 21 bases between them. The length of the CDR3 is 16 residues. Germline assignment: CDR1 PRHDT and CDR2 FYEKMQ (reference sequence). Here the CDR3 reads CASSSILDRLANGYTF. The CDR3 region has the DNA TGTGCCAGCAGCTCTATATTAGACAGACTCGCAAATGGCTACACCTTC.